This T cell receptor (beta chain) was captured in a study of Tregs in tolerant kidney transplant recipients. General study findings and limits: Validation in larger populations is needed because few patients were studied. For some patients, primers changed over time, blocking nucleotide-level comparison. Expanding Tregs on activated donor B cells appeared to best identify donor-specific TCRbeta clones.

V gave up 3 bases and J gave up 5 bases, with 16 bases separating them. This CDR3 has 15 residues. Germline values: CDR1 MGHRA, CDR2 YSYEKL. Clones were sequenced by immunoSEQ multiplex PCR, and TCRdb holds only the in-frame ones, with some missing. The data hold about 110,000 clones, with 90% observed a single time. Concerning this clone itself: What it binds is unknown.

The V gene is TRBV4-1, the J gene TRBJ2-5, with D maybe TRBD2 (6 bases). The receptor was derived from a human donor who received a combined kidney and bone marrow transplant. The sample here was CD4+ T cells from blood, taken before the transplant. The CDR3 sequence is CASSHWDSGSETQYF. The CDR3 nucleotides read TGCGCCAGCAGCCACTGGGACTCCGGATCCGAGACCCAGTACTTC.